This T cell receptor beta chain emerged from a study of blood T cell repertoires in COVID-19. Background on the study: Material from acute and convalescent COVID-19 was sourced from the United States, Italy and Spain. PBMCs, B-cell-depleted T cells, or T cells were the source of the cDNA or gDNA that made up the material.

How the authors handled the data: Amplification from reference gene primers served as the basis for estimated nucleated cell counts. The protocol was immunoSEQ multiplex PCR, while the TCRdb copy is restricted to in-frame clones and leaves out a portion. That table is the source of V, J and clone size, and D and trimming were worked out from the DNA. Altogether 150,000 to 250,000 clones are present, approximately 84% being singletons, with the ten largest covering about 6.9%. V was pared by 6 bases and J by 8 bases, with 16 bases between. Germline values: CDR1 SNHLY, CDR2 FYNNEI. CDR3 length equals 14 residues.

Sequenced sample: peripheral blood. This chain connects TRBV2 to TRBJ1-4; a weak D match, TRBD1 (6 bases). This TCR was recovered from a human donor with acute or convalescent COVID-19. The donor label of this sample is uncertain. The CDR3 region has the DNA TGTGCCAGCAGAGCCGGGACATTGGGAGAAAAACTGTTTTTT. As protein: CASRAGTLGEKLFF.